This T cell receptor (beta chain) was recovered during a study of blood T cell repertoires in COVID-19. The protocol was immunoSEQ multiplex PCR, while the TCRdb copy is restricted to in-frame clones and leaves out a portion. The sample includes around 150,000 clones, about 87% of them seen just once. CDR1 and CDR2 from the germline V gene are SGHRS and YFSETQ. V lost 4 bases to trimming and J lost 2 bases; unmatched junction nucleotides: 7. This CDR3 comprises 16 residues. This sequence joins TRBV5-1 and TRBJ2-7, with TRBD2 identical over 12 bases. Sequencing was performed on peripheral blood. The sequence was obtained from a man between 60 and 70 years old with active or convalescent COVID-19. The CDR3 here is CASSPGTSGLAYEQYF. The CDR3 DNA sequence: TGCGCCAGCAGCCCAGGGACTAGCGGGCTTGCCTACGAGCAGTACTTC.